This is a list of T cell receptor beta chains from one sample in a study of identical twins. TCRdb itself ran the 5' RACE reads through MiXCR, one entry per CDR3 protein. The data hold 750,000 to 950,000 distinct CDR3 sequences, with over 9% observed a single time. This sample was shared with a second study, whose subject was yellow fever vaccine responses in identical twins.

The specimen was PBMCs. These TCRs come from a woman aged 18-29 years in good health. Each CDR3 is given with its conserved first and last residue. The D gene is left open where the match is weak. Only part of the rows carry a size: once, few, many, or a class if the clone is expanded.

clone size	V gene	J gene	D gene	CDR3 DNA	CDR3 protein
many	TRBV12-3/TRBV12-4	TRBJ2-1	TRBD2	TGTGCCAGCAGTTATATTTTGCGGCTAGCGGGAGAGAATGAGCAGTTCTTC	CASSYILRLAGENEQFF
NA	TRBV23-1	TRBJ1-5	NA	TGCGCCGGAGGGGGTCCCCAGCATTTT	CAGGGPQHF
NA	TRBV6-5	TRBJ2-1	NA	TGTGCCAGCAGTTACTCCTACGGGGCGGACTATCCGAATGAGCAGTTCTTC	CASSYSYGADYPNEQFF
few	TRBV6-5	TRBJ1-2	NA	TGTGCCAGCAGTTACGGGGCAGGCAAAAACTATGGCTACACCTTC	CASSYGAGKNYGYTF
few	TRBV5-1	TRBJ2-7	NA	TGCGCCAGCAACCGGGACGCATCCTACGAGCAGTACTTC	CASNRDASYEQYF
NA	TRBV6-1	TRBJ2-2	NA	TGTGCCAGCAGTATAATACTGACCGGGGAGCTGTTTTTT	CASSIILTGELFF
NA	TRBV4-1	TRBJ2-6	NA	TGCGCCAGCAGCCAAGATTTAGAGGACAGCCCTAGGGCTGGGGCCAACGTCCTGACTTTC	CASSQDLEDSPRAGANVLTF
many	TRBV29-1	TRBJ2-1	NA	TGCAGCGTTGTTGGTCTTATAGGCCTAAATGAGCAGTTCTTC	CSVVGLIGLNEQFF
few	TRBV11-1	TRBJ2-1	NA	TGTGCCAGCAGCTTAGCGCTGATGGGTTCGGATGAGCAGTTCTTC	CASSLALMGSDEQFF
few	TRBV2	TRBJ2-5	NA	TGTGCCAGCAGTGAAGGCTGGGGACTTCAAGAGACCCAGTACTTC	CASSEGWGLQETQYF
many	TRBV12-3/TRBV12-4	TRBJ1-4	NA	TGTGCCAGCACTGACGAGCCAACTAATGAAAAACTGTTTTTT	CASTDEPTNEKLFF
few	TRBV5-1	TRBJ2-2	TRBD1	TGCGCCAGCAGCAGGGACAGCAAGACCGGGGAGCTGTTTTTT	CASSRDSKTGELFF
NA	TRBV10-3	TRBJ1-2	TRBD1	TGTGCCACCCGGACAGGTTCTAACTATGGCTACACCTTC	CATRTGSNYGYTF
few	TRBV20-1	TRBJ1-6	TRBD1	TGCAGTGCTACGGACAGGTATAAGTCACCCCTCCACTTT	CSATDRYKSPLHF
few	TRBV7-8	TRBJ2-1	TRBD2	TGTGCCAGCAGTCCTGATAGCGGGAAGAACTACAATGAGCAGTTCTTC	CASSPDSGKNYNEQFF
few	TRBV4-1	TRBJ2-3	NA	TGCGCCAGCAGCCAAGGGGGCGGTCCTAGCACAGATACGCAGTATTTT	CASSQGGGPSTDTQYF
NA	TRBV28	TRBJ2-7	TRBD2	TGTGCCAGCAGTGAAACAGCGGGAGAATACTACGAGCAGTACTTC	CASSETAGEYYEQYF